This T cell receptor beta chain is from a study of T cell responses to AZD1222 COVID-19 vaccine. With respect to this clone: Its target is not known.

Sequencing was performed with immunoSEQ multiplex PCR; in TCRdb, only in-frame clones are kept and a portion is missing. Found here are around 45,000 clones, 90% of them singletons; the top ten hold over 30%. Study-level points and caveats: Only after the peak T cell response were repertoires sampled. White British donors predominated, females outnumbered males, and clonal diversity was possibly underestimated.

Germline V lookup: CDR1 SGHNT, CDR2 YYREEE (reference sequence). V trimming: 4 bases; J trimming: 5 bases; junction bases outside the gene matches: 6. The CDR3 runs to 14 residues. Both about-4-week and about-12-week second-dose recipients were combined. This rearrangement joins TRBV5-4 to TRBJ1-1; 9 bases match TRBD1. The specimen was peripheral blood, collected 28 days after the second AZD1222 dose. The receptor was isolated from an adult who received the AZD1222 COVID-19 vaccine. The CDR3 protein is CASSGGQGKTEAFF. The CDR3 nucleotides read TGTGCCAGCAGCGGTGGACAGGGGAAAACTGAAGCTTTCTTT.